Listed here are 20 T cell receptor beta chains from one sample, sequenced in a study of tumor-infiltrating lymphocytes in primary liver carcinoma. The researchers obtained blood RNA from unsorted whole blood and also extracted germline DNA. A primer matching the constant region was used to make TCR beta cDNA from 500 to 650 ng of total RNA. Modified slightly, ARM-PCR produced TCR beta libraries over three nested multiplex PCR rounds. TRBV1-TRBV30 forward primers and a C-beta reverse primer were used in the first two PCR rounds, which each ran for approximately 9 cycles. TCRdb re-analysed the multiplex PCR reads in MiXCR, keeping a single row per CDR3 protein. The table shows about 350,000 distinct CDR3 sequences, with less than 70% occurring only once. Sequenced: peripheral blood. These receptor sequences come from a man in his forties with primary liver carcinoma and hepatitis B virus infection.

The count of this clonotype is one. Because the CDR3 is missing its conserved closing phenylalanine or tryptophan, this is likely a read error. Because the CDR3's place on the DNA is in doubt, the DNA is left out and the CDR3 is given as listed by TCRdb. This chain joins TRBV11-1 and TRBJ1-2; the D call in the table, TRBD1, was not verified against the DNA. Germline V gene lookup returns CDR1 SGHAT and CDR2 FQDESV (reference sequence). The CDR3 extends over 13 residues, inclusive of both ends. CDR3 in amino acids: CASSSLGAYGYTS.

Comment on this clonotype: This likely comes from a read error, as the CDR3 has no conserved phenylalanine or tryptophan at its end. The gene calls are TRBV11-2 and TRBJ2-1; unclear D gene. The CDR3 is 13 residues long. Trimming took 2 bases from V and 7 from J, leaving 9 bases between them. Germline loops: CDR1 SGHAT, CDR2 FQNNGV. Written as DNA, the CDR3 is TGTGCCAGCAGCTTACTAGGTCAAAATGAGCAGTTCTTA. Protein product: CASSLLGQNEQFL.

Regarding this clonotype: This likely comes from a read error, as the CDR3 has no conserved phenylalanine or tryptophan at its end. This sequence joins TRBV5-6 and TRBJ1-1, with 7 nucleotides matching TRBD1. This CDR3 region has 14 residues. J lost 0 bases, V lost 7 bases, and 6 bases had no gene match. From germline, CDR1 is SGHDT and CDR2 YYEEEE. The CDR3 bases are TGTGCCAGCGCGAGGGGACAGATGAACACTGAAGCTTTCATT. Its protein product is CASARGQMNTEAFI.

As concerns this clonotype: A much larger clone differs from this one at a single base, so this may be a read error. The chain is built from TRBV5-1 and TRBJ2-3, with D perhaps matching TRBD2 (5 bases). Germline assignment: CDR1 SGHRS and CDR2 YFSETQ. The CDR3 extends over 15 amino acids. CDR3 amino acids: CASSRSGSGTDAQYF. CDR3 DNA: TGCGCCAGCAGCCGATCGGGGTCCGGCACAGATGCGCAGTATTTT. The full variable domain, with the rest looked up from reference TRBV5-1 and TRBJ2-3, is KAGVTQTPRYLIKTRGQQVTLSCSPISGHRSVSWYQQTPGQGLQFLFEYFSETQRNKGNFPGRFSGRQFSNSRSEMNVSTLELGDSALYLCASSRSGSGTDAQYFGPGTRLTVL.

As concerns this clonotype: At one boundary the junction diverges from the germline segment, which might be a read error. The genes are TRBV6-2 or TRBV6-3 and TRBJ2-7; TRBD2 aligns across 9 bases. CDR1 MNHEY and CDR2 SVGEGT come from the germline V gene. The CDR3 spans 15 residues. The CDR3 loop reads CASGYAAGGSDEQYF. CDR3 DNA: TGTGCCAGCGGTTATGCAGCGGGAGGTAGCGATGAGCAGTACTTC.

This clonotype has just one count. The gene calls are TRBV4-2 and TRBJ2-7; D tentatively fits TRBD1 or TRBD2 (5 bases each). V lost 2 bases, J lost 2 bases, and 16 bases lay in between. There are 16 residues in the CDR3. CDR1 and CDR2 from the germline V gene are LGHNA and YNFKEQ. The CDR3 DNA is TGTGCCAGCAGCCAACATGGGGACGACTCAGCCTACGAGCAGTACTTC. Translating it yields CASSQHGDDSAYEQYF.

There are a few counts of this clonotype. CDR3 amino acids: CASSEIGLAGGYSYEQYF. The CDR3 coding sequence is TGTGCCAGCAGTGAAATTGGTCTAGCGGGAGGCTACTCCTACGAGCAGTACTTC. This sequence joins TRBV6-1 and TRBJ2-7; TRBD2 aligns across 11 bases. The CDR3 consists of 18 residues. In germline, CDR1 is MNHNS, CDR2 SASEGT. Unmatched junction bases numbered 9, after V lost 2 bases and J lost 0 bases.

In its sample, this clonotype was seen a few times. At one of its ends the junction is not consistent with the germline gene, which may arise from a read error. This rearrangement joins TRBV30 to TRBJ1-3; D is undetermined. Germline CDR1 is GTSNPN and CDR2 is SVGIG (reference sequence). This CDR3 is built from 13 residues. The CDR3: CAWDEGAGNTIYF. CDR3 sequence (DNA): TGTGCCTGGGACGAGGGAGCTGGGAACACCATATATTTT.

V gene TRBV28 combines with J gene TRBJ2-7; D remains unclear. The V and J ends lost 4 bases and 4 bases respectively, with 11 bases between them. From germline, CDR1 is MDHEN and CDR2 SYDVKM. The CDR3 has 13 amino acids. The DNA for the CDR3 is TGTGCCAGCAGTTCGCATCAAGGATACGAGCAGTACTTC. Encoded protein: CASSSHQGYEQYF.

This clonotype came up many times. The V call is TRBV6-1, the J call TRBJ2-5; TRBD2 matches at 8 bases. With 0 bases clipped from V and 0 bases from J, the junction kept 3 bases outside the gene matches. CDR3 length: 16 amino acids. CDR1 is MNHNS, CDR2 SASEGT, per germline. CDR3 amino acids: CASSEAGSGNQETQYF. The CDR3 DNA reads TGTGCCAGCAGTGAAGCTGGTAGCGGGAACCAAGAGACCCAGTACTTC.

Turning to this clonotype: A much larger clone differs from this one at a single base, so this may be a read error. V usage is TRBV12-3 or TRBV12-4 and J usage is TRBJ2-4; tentative D call: TRBD2 (5 bases). The CDR3 is 15 amino acids. CDR3: CASSFIGIAKNIRYF. CDR3 in DNA: TGTGCCAGCAGTTTCATCGGGATAGCCAAAAACATTCGGTACTTC.

In this sample, this clonotype turned up a few times. The chain combines TRBV6-5 with TRBJ1-2; 7 positions match TRBD1. This CDR3 comprises 17 residues. Trimming cost V 0 bases and J 2 bases; bases outside gene matches: 9. Germline loops: CDR1 MNHEY, CDR2 SVGAGI. The CDR3 here is CASSYSPRGTANYGYTF. The CDR3 nucleotides are TGTGCCAGCAGTTACTCCCCTCGCGGGACAGCGAACTATGGCTACACCTTC.

Note on this clonotype: A much bigger clone sits one base away, suggesting this may be a read error. The conserved final phenylalanine or tryptophan is absent from the CDR3, which likely points to a read error. No DNA is shown, since the ends of the CDR3 on it are uncertain; the CDR3 is the one TCRdb lists. The J gene is TRBJ2-7, the V gene TRBV6-2 or TRBV6-3; the D call TRBD2 from the table was never checked on the DNA. Germline V gene sequence: CDR1 MNHEY, CDR2 SVGEGT. The CDR3 adds up to 13 amino acids, both ends counted. CDR3 loop: CASSYSNLALPHL.

For this clonotype: Mismatch with germline at one junction end may stem from a read error. The chain recombines TRBV5-4 with TRBJ2-1; 7 nucleotides line up with TRBD1. The length of the CDR3 is 17 residues. Germline lookup yields CDR1 SGHNT and CDR2 YYREEE (reference sequence). The CDR3: CDSSLARGQSSYNEQFF. The CDR3 DNA reads as TGTGACAGCAGTTTGGCCAGGGGACAGAGCTCTTACAATGAGCAGTTCTTC. Full variable domain (outside the CDR3, taken from reference TRBV5-4 and TRBJ2-1): ETGVTQSPTHLIKTRGQQVTLRCSSQSGHNTVSWYQQALGQGPQFIFQYYREEENGRGNFPPRFSGLQFPNYSSELNVNALELDDSALYLCDSSLARGQSSYNEQFFGPGTRLTVL.

Note on this clonotype: A much more abundant neighbour one base away suggests this may be a read error. This sequence joins TRBV4-1 and TRBJ1-4, with D perhaps matching TRBD1 (5 bases). The CDR3 runs to 19 residues. CDR1 and CDR2 from the germline V gene are MGHRA and YSYEKL. V was trimmed by 1 base and J by 0 bases, leaving 18 bases between them. CDR3 region: CASSQARGGEPTTNEKLFF. DNA of the CDR3: TGCGCCAGCAGCCAAGCCCGGGGGGGTGAGCCGACAACTAATGAAAAACTGTTTTTT.

This clonotype came up many times. This chain connects TRBV28 to TRBJ2-5; D gene unclear. Germline assignment: CDR1 MDHEN and CDR2 SYDVKM. Trimming removed 6 bases from V and 7 bases from J, with 12 bases in between. The CDR3 is 12 residues long. In DNA form, the CDR3 reads TGTGCCAGCAGCCCACGGGTGGGGACCCAGTACTTC. Encoded protein: CASSPRVGTQYF.

This clonotype was seen only once. Germline and junction disagree at one end, which may indicate a read error. The chain uses TRBV11-2 and TRBJ2-6, with D possibly being TRBD1 or TRBD2 (5 bases each). Per germline, CDR1 SGHAT and CDR2 FQNNGV. The CDR3 has 16 amino acids. The CDR3 sequence: CARRGVTSSGTNVLTF. In DNA, the CDR3 is TGTGCCAGGAGGGGAGTTACGAGCTCTGGGACCAACGTCCTGACTTTC.

This clonotype was picked up a small number of times. The J gene is TRBJ1-1, the V gene TRBV5-1; weak D call: TRBD1 (5 bases). CDR3 length equals 14 residues. Looked up from germline, CDR1 is SGHRS and CDR2 is YFSETQ. V was shortened by 0 bases and J by 1 base, with 7 bases between the two germline ends. In DNA, the CDR3 is TGCGCCAGCAGCTTGGGACAGAAGAACACTGAAGCTTTCTTT. Translation: CASSLGQKNTEAFF.

The V call is TRBV14, the J call TRBJ2-1; D gene ambiguous. The V end lost 4 bases, the J end lost 12 bases, and 19 bases lay between the germline ends. The CDR3 totals 14 residues. Germline V gene data show CDR1 as SGHDN and CDR2 as FVKESK. The CDR3 nucleotides read TGTGCCAGCAGCCGCCGATCGGAGTATTCCGGGCAGTTCTTC. Translating it yields CASSRRSEYSGQFF.

About this clonotype itself: Germline and junction disagree at one end, which may indicate a read error. The chain employs TRBV5-1 and TRBJ2-7; tentatively, D is TRBD1 (5 bases). Germline V lookup: CDR1 SGHRS, CDR2 YFSETQ. The CDR3 is 15 amino acids. The CDR3 sequence is CASSLHRLSSYEQYF. The CDR3 region has the DNA TGCGCCAGCAGCTTGCACAGGCTGAGCTCCTACGAACAGTACTTC.